What follows are 19 T cell receptor beta chains derived from one specimen sequenced in a study of post-analysis software for immune sequencing data. No antigen is known for these receptors. TCR beta cDNA libraries had unique molecular identifiers. TCRdb reprocessed the PCR reads with MiXCR, giving one entry per CDR3 protein. The sample lists about 810,000 distinct CDR3 sequences; about 50% were seen once. Study observations and caveats: In patients, TRBV5-6, TRBV5-1 and TRBV20-1 belonged to four or five TRBV segments found more frequently than in controls.

The sequenced material came from blood. The receptors were sampled from a girl aged 10-17 years with multiple sclerosis.

The chain is built from TRBV5-1 and TRBJ2-5, with a possible D match to TRBD2 (6 bases). The J call is uncertain, as TRBJ2-7 better fits the DNA end. Germline V lookup: CDR1 SGHRS, CDR2 YFSETQ. The CDR3 loop spans 15 amino acids. The CDR3 spells CASSLEEGSLYEQYF. CDR3 coding DNA: TGCGCCAGCAGCTTGGAGGAGGGCAGTCTCTACGAGCAGTACTTC.

There are a few counts of this clonotype. The DNA is omitted, as the CDR3 cannot be located on it reliably, and the CDR3 follows TCRdb's listing. The chain has TRBV5-1 and TRBJ2-1. CDR1 is SGHRS and CDR2 is YFSETQ in the germline V gene. The CDR3 has 13 residues if both end residues are counted. CDR3 amino acids: CASSILAHNEQFF.

V usage is TRBV29-1 and J usage is TRBJ2-4; D may be TRBD2 (5 bases). The end of the DNA aligns better with TRBJ2-7, so the J call may be wrong. Germline loops: CDR1 SQVTM, CDR2 ANQGSEA. This CDR3 has 13 amino acids. For the CDR3, the DNA is TGCAGCGTTGACCGGGGTGATTGGAACGAGCAGTACTTC. Protein sequence: CSVDRGDWNEQYF.

The chain has TRBV7-8 and TRBJ2-4; 8 bases are shared with TRBD2. TRBJ2-7 explains the end of the DNA better; the J call may be wrong. Germline V gives CDR1 SGHVS, CDR2 FQNEAQ. The length of the CDR3 is 15 residues. The CDR3, as DNA: TGTGCCAGCAGCTTAGCAGCGGGAGTGGGTTACGAGCAGTACTTC. Residues: CASSLAAGVGYEQYF.

This rearrangement joins TRBV29-1 to TRBJ2-1; D might be TRBD1 or TRBD2, each matching 5 bases. Germline-derived CDR1 and CDR2 are SQVTM and ANQGSEA. V was cut by 6 bases and J by 5 bases, with 20 bases left in between. The CDR3 spans 15 residues. The DNA of the CDR3 is TGCAGCGTAAACTCAGGGTGGGCGCGGGACAATGAGCAGTTCTTC. Translated: CSVNSGWARDNEQFF.

This clonotype was counted a few times. The chain joins TRBV20-1 to TRBJ1-5, with a weak D call TRBD1 (6 bases). The V and J ends lost 0 bases and 4 bases respectively, with 16 bases between them. CDR1 is DFQATT, CDR2 SNEGSKA, per germline (reference sequence). The CDR3 runs 16 residues. In nucleotides, the CDR3 is TGCAGTGCTAGAGACCCCGGGCAGGGGTTAAATCAGCCCCAGCATTTT. Protein sequence: CSARDPGQGLNQPQHF.

As regards this clonotype: Germline and junction disagree at one end, which may indicate a read error. The CDR3 coding sequence is TGCGCCAGCCAGCCTACGGACAGCCCACCAGCAGGCTGCACCTTC. It is translated as CASQPTDSPPAGCTF. The genes are TRBV5-1 and TRBJ1-2; weak D call: TRBD1 (6 bases). CDR1 SGHRS and CDR2 YFSETQ come from the germline V gene. The CDR3 is made up of 15 amino acids.

The chain uses TRBV7-9 and TRBJ2-7; TRBD2 aligns across 7 bases. Germline CDR1 SEHNR, CDR2 FQNEAQ (reference sequence). Germline trimming cut 1 base from V and 0 bases from J; bases unmatched to any gene: 15. The CDR3 spans 19 residues. The CDR3 region has the DNA TGTGCCAGCAGCTTAGTGGCTAGCGGAAGCAGAAAGCTCTCCTACGAGCAGTACTTC. Translation: CASSLVASGSRKLSYEQYF.

The chain links TRBV20-1 to TRBJ2-7, with 11 bases lining up with TRBD1. The J call is uncertain, as TRBJ2-4 better fits the DNA end. From germline, CDR1 is DFQATT and CDR2 SNEGSKA (reference sequence). The CDR3 contains 16 residues. CDR3 nucleotides: TGCAGTGCTGAGGAACCCGGGACAGGGGGTGATGGCATTCAGTACTTC. Translated, it gives CSAEEPGTGGDGIQYF.

The chain recombines TRBV5-5 with TRBJ2-7; D is undetermined. The DNA end lines up better with TRBJ2-5; the J call may be wrong. The CDR3 is 16 amino acids. Germline V gene lookup returns CDR1 SGHKS and CDR2 YYEKEE (reference sequence). The CDR3 loop reads CASSPDLRGLRETQYF. The CDR3, as DNA: TGTGCCAGCAGCCCCGACCTCCGCGGCCTACGGGAGACCCAGTACTTC.

The rearrangement links TRBV6-2 or TRBV6-3 to TRBJ2-7; 10 bases fit TRBD1. Germline CDR1 reads MNHEY; CDR2 reads SVGEGT. V was clipped by 7 bases and J by 2 bases; unmatched bases: 14. The CDR3 loop spans 17 amino acids. The CDR3 bases are TGTGCCAGCATAAGGGGTTTCGGGACAGGGGAAACCTACGAGCAGTACTTC. This sequence encodes CASIRGFGTGETYEQYF.

The chain couples TRBV5-5 to TRBJ2-2; D gene uncertain. Germline-derived CDR1 and CDR2 are SGHKS and YYEKEE (reference sequence). CDR3 length equals 16 residues. V was cut by 4 bases and J by 5 bases, with 18 bases left in between. The DNA of the CDR3 is TGTGCCAGCAGCCCACTTAAGGGTTCCCTAACCGGGGAGCTGTTTTTT. Translated: CASSPLKGSLTGELFF.

The chain carries TRBV5-1 and TRBJ2-5; D ambiguous. V was cut by 5 bases and J by 7 bases, with 15 bases left in between. Germline V gene data show CDR1 as SGHRS and CDR2 as YFSETQ. The length of the CDR3 is 13 residues. This chain's CDR3 is CASSRSEVGTQYF. DNA for the CDR3: TGCGCCAGCAGTCGGAGTGAGGTCGGGACCCAGTACTTC.

This clonotype was picked up a small number of times. This sequence joins TRBV12-3 or TRBV12-4 and TRBJ1-4; 7 bases align to TRBD1. CDR3 length: 14 residues. The V and J ends lost 5 bases and 4 bases, in that order; junction bases with no gene match: 4. The CDR3 DNA is TGTGCCAGCAGTCAGACAGGGAATAATGAAAAACTGTTTTTT. Encoded protein: CASSQTGNNEKLFF.

This clonotype has more than one count but fewer than ten. V gene TRBV29-1 combines with J gene TRBJ2-7; no clear D. Gene TRBJ2-5 matches the end of the DNA better, so the J call may be wrong. CDR1 is SQVTM, CDR2 ANQGSEA, per germline. The CDR3 spans 10 residues. The CDR3 nucleotides are TGCAGCGCTCTGAAAGAGACCCAGTACTTC. It specifies CSALKETQYF.

CDR3 coding DNA: TGCAGTGCTAGCGTTGGGGGCACAGATACGCAGTATTTT. Amino acids: CSASVGGTDTQYF. This chain connects TRBV20-1 to TRBJ2-3; D gene uncertain. Germline-derived CDR1 and CDR2 are DFQATT and SNEGSKA (reference sequence). The V end was cut by 3 bases, the J end by 1 base, with 8 bases between. This CDR3 has 13 amino acids.

The V and J genes are TRBV7-3 and TRBJ2-4; TRBD2 agrees at 7 bases. The V segment lost 2 bases and the J segment 3 bases; nucleotides outside the gene matches: 7. The CDR3 extends over 16 amino acids. Germline CDR1 SGHTA, CDR2 FQGTGA. CDR3: CASSLRGSGGKNIQYF. The CDR3 region has the DNA TGTGCCAGCAGCTTACGCGGGAGTGGGGGCAAAAACATTCAGTACTTC.

V usage is TRBV5-5 and J usage is TRBJ2-5; 7 bases fit TRBD1. CDR3 size: 14 residues. Germline lookup yields CDR1 SGHKS and CDR2 YYEKEE (reference sequence). Trimming at V came to 7 bases and at J to 3 bases, leaving 9 bases not matched to a gene. CDR3 nucleotides: TGTGCCAGCGGCCTGCTAGGGACAGAAGAGACCCAGTACTTC. Protein: CASGLLGTEETQYF.

The genes are TRBV7-8 and TRBJ2-5; 8 bases line up with TRBD2. Trimming at V came to 6 bases and at J to 2 bases, leaving 11 bases not matched to a gene. CDR3 length equals 16 residues. Germline V gene lookup returns CDR1 SGHVS and CDR2 FQNEAQ. CDR3 protein: CASSSGRGGRQETQYF. CDR3 nucleotides: TGTGCCAGCAGTTCCGGTCGGGGGGGCCGGCAAGAGACCCAGTACTTC.